The subject of this entry is one TCR beta chain. No antigen is known for it. Base qualities are not recorded, but no much larger clone differs from it by a single base. The sample comes from a study of CD8 T cells in Susac syndrome (dated by TCRdb to about 2019). About the full investigation: Whether CD8+ T cell activation and differentiation in Susac syndrome was antigen driven was tested using repertoire sequencing. The study at large found these results: The study acknowledged that relatively few individuals were included in the TCR sequencing and HLA analysis.

Compared with germline, V lacks 1 base and J lacks 4 bases; bases without a gene match: 1. The CDR3 numbers 13 residues from cysteine through phenylalanine. The read is trimmed to its CDR3 DNA, 39 bases read in frame from base 1. CDR1 and CDR2, looked up from the germline V gene (reference sequence), are SGHNT and YYREEE. RNA was extracted with the RNeasy kit and about 0.45 to 1 ug was reverse transcribed using random hexamers. The immunoSEQ multiplex PCR assay, covering 54 Vbeta and 13 Jbeta segments, was used to amplify TCR beta CDR3 regions. PCR amplification bias was corrected by using a synthetic template baseline for primer optimization and computational correction. From the authors' description of their analysis: Reads were annotated to V, D and J genes per IMGT and analyzed with immunoSEQ Analyzer, keeping only productive sequences. To calculate clonality, Shannon entropy was normalized by log2 of the number of productive unique sequences and then subtracted from one. For each patient and control, public and private clones were evaluated within the 100 most prevalent clones. A clone was defined as Susac-specific if it was absent from the healthy and MS cohorts, from some 980 published viral clones and from other ImmuneACCESS disease sequences. The raw public data were reprocessed by TCRdb itself: fastp quality trimming at Q25, MiXCR clonotype calling, in-frame beta chains only. One record per CDR3 amino acid sequence lists the most common genes and DNA. The authors' filters were not applied to this entry. For this sample the table gives approximately 160,000 distinct CDR3 sequences, of which roughly nine tenths were detected only once. The ten largest account for around 0.079% of the sample.

High-throughput TCR beta sequencing profiled peripheral blood CD8+ and CD4+ T cells from healthy donors, Susac syndrome patients and multiple sclerosis patients. The healthy donors served as controls matched for age and sex. Bulk CD8+ and CD4+ T cells were purified by magnetic negative isolation, whereas CD8+ TEMRA cells were enriched by FACS. Blood was drawn into EDTA tubes, processed within 24 hours, and PBMCs were isolated by density gradient centrifugation. PBMCs intended for TCR sequencing were frozen in liquid nitrogen and were later thawed in a 37 degrees C water bath. A purity of at least 90% was achieved for sorted or isolated CD4+, CD8+ and CD8+ TEMRA cells.

Recombination connected TRBV5-4 to TRBJ1-2, with 7 bases in between that match TRBD1. The receptor was derived from a human donor in good health. The specimen sequenced was CD4+ T cells from PBMCs. The CDR3 has the sequence CASSLRDSYGYTF. The sequenced DNA is TGTGCCAGCAGCTTGCGGGACAGCTATGGCTACACCTTC.